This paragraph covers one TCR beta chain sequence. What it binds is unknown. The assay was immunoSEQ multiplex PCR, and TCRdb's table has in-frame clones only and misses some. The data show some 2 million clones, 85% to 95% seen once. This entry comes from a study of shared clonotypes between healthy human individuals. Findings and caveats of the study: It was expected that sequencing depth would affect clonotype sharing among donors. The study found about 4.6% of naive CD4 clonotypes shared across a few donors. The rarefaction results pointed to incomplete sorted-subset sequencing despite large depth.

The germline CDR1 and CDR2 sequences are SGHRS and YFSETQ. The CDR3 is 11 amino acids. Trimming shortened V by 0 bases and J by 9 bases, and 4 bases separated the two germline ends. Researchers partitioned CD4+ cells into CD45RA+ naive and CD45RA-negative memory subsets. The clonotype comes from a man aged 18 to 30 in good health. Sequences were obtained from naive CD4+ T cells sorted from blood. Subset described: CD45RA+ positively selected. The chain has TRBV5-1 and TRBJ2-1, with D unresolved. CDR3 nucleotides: TGCGCCAGCAGCTTGGATAGTGAGCAGTTCTTC. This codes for CASSLDSEQFF.